This is a list of T cell receptor beta chains from one sample in a study of T cell changes during pregnancy in multiple sclerosis. Using immunoSEQ multiplex PCR, the repertoire was profiled, and TCRdb retains in-frame clones only, with some absent. The sample yields about 40,000 clones, 75% to 90% seen once. The material was peripheral blood, obtained in the first trimester of pregnancy. These receptor sequences come from a female donor in good health, enrolled as a control in a pregnancy study. Both conserved end residues are part of each CDR3. The order of the fields is clone size, V gene, J gene, D gene, CDR3 protein, CDR3 DNA. A D gene is named only where the DNA matches it firmly. The listing skips clone size in some rows; elsewhere it reads once, few, many or a size class.

>.|TRBV18|TRBJ1-1|.
CASSPPRGRNTEAFF
TGTGCCAGCTCACCACCCCGGGGGAGGAACACTGAAGCTTTCTTT
>.|TRBV7-3|TRBJ2-2|TRBD2
CASSPPGGANTGELFF
TGTGCCAGCAGCCCCCCCGGGGGGGCGAACACCGGGGAGCTGTTTTTT
>.|TRBV7-2|TRBJ2-7|.
CASSLSPSTGRYEQYF
TGTGCCAGCAGCTTAAGTCCTTCGACAGGGAGGTACGAGCAGTACTTC
>.|TRBV19|TRBJ1-5|TRBD1
CASSIPGQGNHRPQHF
TGTGCCAGTAGTATTCCGGGACAGGGGAATCATCGGCCCCAGCATTTT
>.|TRBV5-5|TRBJ1-5|.
CASSLGQVNQPQHF
TGTGCCAGCAGCTTGGGACAAGTCAATCAGCCCCAGCATTTT
>once|TRBV7-9|TRBJ2-1|.
CASSVGGGSEQFF
TGTGCCAGCAGCGTAGGGGGGGGTAGTGAGCAGTTCTTC
>.|TRBV7-9|TRBJ1-4|TRBD1
CASSYGGQGNEKLFF
TGTGCCAGCAGCTATGGGGGACAGGGTAATGAAAAACTGTTTTTT
>.|TRBV2|TRBJ2-2|.
CASSVIGVAGELFF
TGTGCCAGCAGTGTTATCGGGGTAGCCGGGGAGCTGTTTTTT
>.|TRBV30|TRBJ2-7|.
CAWKAPFHRAYEQYF
TGTGCCTGGAAAGCCCCTTTTCACAGGGCCTACGAGCAGTACTTC
>.|TRBV6-5|TRBJ2-2|TRBD2
CASSYSWTSASGELFF
TGTGCCAGCAGTTACTCGTGGACTAGCGCAAGCGGGGAGCTGTTTTTT
>few|TRBV5-6|TRBJ1-2|.
CASSRPGVEGYTF
TGTGCCAGCAGCCGACCAGGGGTGGAGGGCTACACCTTC
>.|TRBV2|TRBJ1-1|TRBD1
CASSGGQGAITNTEAFF
TGTGCCAGCAGTGGAGGACAGGGGGCGATTACTAACACTGAAGCTTTCTTT
>.|TRBV29-1|TRBJ1-3|.
CSVVGPGLSGNTIYF
TGCAGCGTTGTAGGGCCAGGGCTCTCTGGAAACACCATATATTTT
>.|TRBV28|TRBJ2-3|.
CASSLPSTDTQYF
TGTGCCAGCAGTTTACCGTCCACAGATACGCAGTATTTT
>.|TRBV12-5|TRBJ2-7|TRBD1
CASGKPGQGTHEQYF
TGTGCTAGTGGCAAACCGGGACAGGGGACGCACGAGCAGTACTTC
>.|TRBV6-6|TRBJ1-2|.
CASSAEGGKRGYTF
TGTGCCAGCAGCGCCGAGGGAGGCAAACGGGGCTACACCTTC
>few|TRBV6-1|TRBJ2-5|.
CASSNLGGAETQYF
TGTGCCAGCAGTAACCTGGGGGGGGCTGAGACCCAGTACTTC
>.|TRBV5-1|TRBJ2-7|TRBD2
CASSFGTSDSEQYF
TGCGCCAGCAGCTTCGGGACTAGCGATTCCGAGCAGTACTTC
>.|TRBV4-3|TRBJ2-1|.
CASSQAPTVAVYNEQFF
TGCGCCAGCAGCCAAGCTCCGACAGTGGCGGTATACAATGAGCAGTTCTTC
>.|TRBV5-4|TRBJ1-1|TRBD1
CASQGVKTEAFF
TGTGCCAGCCAGGGGGTAAAGACTGAAGCTTTCTTT